The entry below gives a single T cell receptor beta chain sequence along with its context. There is no known antigen for this receptor. Base quality data are lacking; no much larger clone is found one base away. Another Seattle source contributed samples from volunteer blood donors who had recovered from COVID-19. Each collaborating institution followed its own protocols to collect whole blood in K2EDTA tubes. For TCRbeta analysis, collaborators shipped samples as frozen whole blood, isolated PBMCs, or DNA extracted from either of those sample types. This entry belongs to a study of blood T cell repertoires in COVID-19 (dated by TCRdb to the early 2020s). About the study as a whole: Samples from collaborators originated in the United States, Italy and Spain and spanned both the acute and convalescent phases of COVID-19. Where available, HLA class I and class II types were taken from metadata supplied by the sample provider and were not determined by assay-based typing. Subjects who had been exposed to COVID-19, were actively infected with it, or had recovered from it provided the deeply sampled blood TCRbeta repertoires that made up the dataset. The material from the prospective study consisted of cDNA or gDNA derived from T cells, B-cell-depleted T cells, or PBMCs. The sample metadata nearly always contained a de-identified subject ID, COVID-19 status, age in years and sex. The repertoires were released in a freely available public database meant as a resource for research on the immune response to SARS-CoV-2. The samples were drawn from the first 160 participants of the ongoing ImmuneRACE study and from some 1,300 subjects provided by 6 global collaborators.

The immunoSEQ Assay, a bias-controlled multiplex PCR, was used to amplify TCRbeta CDR3 regions from genomic DNA. The published analysis was carried out like this. Nucleated cell counts per sample were estimated from amplification of reference gene primers within the assay. To quantify the absolute abundance of each unique TCRbeta CDR3 rearrangement, sequence reads were collapsed and filtered. For each sample, productive Simpson clonality was calculated as the square root of Simpson's diversity index across productive rearrangements. TCRdb retrieved this table from immuneACCESS and kept in-frame rearrangements only. Not all clones are present; in checked studies, unresolved V genes account for under half, and no reason is known for the remainder. Clone size and the V and J calls come from that table; the DNA yielded D and trimming. Present in this sample are roughly 200,000 clones, roughly four fifths of which were seen just once. Clones ranked in the top ten supply about 13% of the sample.

The study at large found these results: The quantity of clinical and demographic metadata differed by source and by participant and was supplied without curation.

The source material was peripheral blood. The source is a man aged 45 to 65 who had recovered from COVID-19.

DNA sequence: TGCGCCAGCAGTCAATCCGGGCCTATGGGACAGGGGCGTGAAGCTTTCTTT. This yields the protein CASSQSGPMGQGREAFF. This sequence uses TRBV23-1 and TRBJ1-1; TRBD1 matches 10 bases in the middle. TRBV23-1 is noted as an ORF with a role that remains uncertain. Compared with germline, V lacks 0 bases and J lacks 7 bases; bases without a gene match: 11. The CDR3, from cysteine to phenylalanine, totals 17 residues. The CDR3 DNA has 51 bases and is translated from base 1.